This entry concerns a single TCR beta chain. The target of this receptor is not known. The record has no base qualities; no much larger clone is one base away. Genomic DNA was extracted from sorted cells for sequencing of the TCRbeta CDR3 region. The immunoSEQ Assay was used for sequencing of TCRbeta CDR3 regions. TCRdb holds this immuneACCESS table with in-frame rearrangements only. Some clones are missing; in checked studies, unresolved V genes explain under half, and the rest has no known cause. This sample holds some 60,000 clones; 91% were observed only once. In total, the top ten clones hold 14% of the sample. The trial excluded patients who had a history of autoimmune disease or who were on systemic immunosuppression. Peripheral blood for TCR sequencing was drawn from every dose cohort at baseline, at cycle 4 day 1 and at cycle 7 day 1. Samples came from an open-label, multicenter, first-in-human phase I dose-escalation trial of ivuxolimab. The trial enrolled adults with locally advanced or metastatic head and neck squamous cell, hepatocellular, melanoma or renal cell carcinoma. Before TCR sequencing, CD4+ T cells and CD8+ T cells from peripheral blood were sorted into separate populations.

The data are from a study of OX40 agonist ivuxolimab in advanced cancers. Regarding the study in general: Ivuxolimab was a fully human IgG2 agonistic monoclonal antibody targeting the costimulatory receptor OX40 (CD134). Intravenous ivuxolimab was administered to patients every 2 weeks at six dose levels: 0.01, 0.1, 0.3, 1.5, 3 and 10 mg/kg. Of the roughly 51 dose-escalation patients, hepatocellular carcinoma was present in approximately 20, melanoma in roughly 15, renal cell carcinoma in 9 and head and neck cancer in 9. In the dose-escalation cohort, 82.7% of patients were male, and the mean age was roughly 60 years, with a range of 23 to 79. Prior anti-PD-1, anti-PD-L1 or anti-CTLA-4 therapy was permitted, and checkpoint inhibitors had been received by roughly 40% of dose-escalation patients. Three dose-escalation patients achieved partial responses, one with hepatocellular carcinoma and two with cutaneous melanoma. Peripheral TCRbeta sequencing aimed to test whether ivuxolimab altered TCR sequence diversity and caused clonal T-cell expansion. The paper reports the monotherapy dose-escalation portion (N = 52 patients) of the phase I ivuxolimab trial.

Study-wide conclusions, independent of this receptor: The antigen specificity of the clonally expanded peripheral T cells was not determined. At doses of 0.1 to 3.0 mg/kg, clonal expansion of both CD4+ and CD8+ T cells in blood was seen between baseline and week 6. After ivuxolimab, CD8+ T cells had more expanded clones than CD4+ T cells on average. Low levels of normalized T-cell clonal expansion were also shown by some nonresponding patients. In the 0.1-3.0 mg/kg groups, partial responders were among the patients with the lowest normalized peripheral clonal expansion, particularly in CD8+ T cells.

The germline V gene supplies CDR1 SGHRS and CDR2 YFSETQ. From cysteine to phenylalanine, the CDR3 is 15 amino acids long. The kept DNA is CDR3 alone, 45 bases in frame from the first base. The clonotype was recovered from an adult with an advanced solid tumor such as melanoma, head and neck, liver or kidney cancer. This chain is built from TRBV5-1 and TRBJ2-5; possibly the D gene is TRBD1, per 6 matching bases. The J call could be wrong; TRBJ2-7 is a better fit for the DNA end. The material was CD4+ or CD8+ T cells sorted from blood, obtained in a trial of the OX40 agonist ivuxolimab. The CDR3 amino acid sequence is: CASSLEQGSPYEQYF. The base sequence is TGCGCCAGCAGCTTGGAACAGGGTAGCCCCTACGAGCAGTACTTC.